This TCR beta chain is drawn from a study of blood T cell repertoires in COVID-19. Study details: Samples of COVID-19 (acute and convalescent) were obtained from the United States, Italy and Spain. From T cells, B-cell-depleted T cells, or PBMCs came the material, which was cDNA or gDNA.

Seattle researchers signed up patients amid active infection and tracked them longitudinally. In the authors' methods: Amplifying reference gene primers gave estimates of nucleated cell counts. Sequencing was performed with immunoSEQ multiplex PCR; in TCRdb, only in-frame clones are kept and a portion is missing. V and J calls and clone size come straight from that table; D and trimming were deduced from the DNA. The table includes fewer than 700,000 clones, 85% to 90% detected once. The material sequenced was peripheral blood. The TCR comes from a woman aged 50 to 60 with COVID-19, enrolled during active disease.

The CDR3 nucleotides are TGTGCCAGCAGTGAACGGGGGGGCAGCACAGATACGCAGTATTTT. It encodes CASSERGGSTDTQYF. V is TRBV2 and J is TRBJ2-3, with 8 bases matching TRBD2. The V segment lost 2 bases and the J segment 0 bases; nucleotides outside the gene matches: 1. From germline, CDR1 is SNHLY and CDR2 FYNNEI. CDR3 length: 15 residues.